This TCR beta chain originates from a study of blood T cells in healthy people across ages. A few counts support this clonotype. Using a J-beta primer mix together with a sample-barcoded 5' primer, a second PCR was run for about 6 to 11 cycles. TCRdb reanalysed the 5' RACE reads using MiXCR and keeps one entry per CDR3 protein. The sample gives around 870,000 distinct CDR3 sequences, 25% to 30% of which show up once; about 18% is in the top ten. The V gene's germline CDR1 is SQVTM and CDR2 ANQGSEA. V was shortened by 5 bases and J by 1 base, with 12 bases between the two germline ends. The CDR3 runs to 13 residues.

The V and J genes are TRBV29-1 and TRBJ2-7; D call uncertain. The specimen was blood. The sequence was obtained from a woman older than 75 in good health. CDR3 in DNA: TGCAGCGTTACTCCTCATGAATCCTACGAGCAGTACTTC. This encodes CSVTPHESYEQYF.